This is a list of T cell receptor beta chains from one sample in a study of T cells after yellow fever vaccination. TCRdb reprocessed the 5' RACE reads via MiXCR and lists one record per CDR3 protein. The repertoire holds 450,000 to 550,000 distinct CDR3 sequences, 21% seen once, with roughly a sixth in the top ten. This sample comprised PBMCs, obtained roughly 20 days after the first yellow fever vaccination. Receptors originate from a man between 18 and 29 years old who received the YFV17D yellow fever vaccine. CDR3s include the opening cysteine and the closing phenylalanine or tryptophan. Fields, in order: J gene, D gene, clone size, V gene, CDR3 DNA, CDR3 protein. A D gene is named only where the DNA matches it firmly. Not every row has a clone size; where given, it reads once, few, many or a size class.

TRBJ2-1,TRBD2,few,TRBV25-1,TGTGCCAGCAGTTATGGCGGGGGCAATGAGCAGTTCTTC,CASSYGGGNEQFF
TRBJ2-3,TRBD2,few,TRBV19,TGTGCCAGTAGTGTACTAGCGGGGGGACGCACAGATACGCAGTATTTT,CASSVLAGGRTDTQYF
TRBJ1-5,-,many,TRBV12-3/TRBV12-4,TGTGCCAGCAGTCCCAGTTATAGCAATCAGCCCCAGCATTTT,CASSPSYSNQPQHF
TRBJ1-1,TRBD1,few,TRBV27,TGTGCCAGCAGATCTGGACAGGAGTACACTGAAGCTTTCTTT,CASRSGQEYTEAFF
TRBJ2-5,-,-,TRBV11-2,TGTGCCAGCAGCGCGCCTGGGGCGGGGAGGAATAAAGGAGAGACCCAGTACTTC,CASSAPGAGRNKGETQYF
TRBJ2-5,TRBD2,few,TRBV6-1,TGTGCCAGCACCCCAGGGCTAGCGGGGGGCCCCATAGAGACCCAGTACTTC,CASTPGLAGGPIETQYF
TRBJ1-1,-,-,TRBV29-1,TGCAGCGTCGGACCAGGATTACCTGAAGCTTTCTTT,CSVGPGLPEAFF
TRBJ2-1,TRBD1,-,TRBV5-1,TGCGCCAGCAGCTCTCGGGACAGGGGGGGTGAGCAGTTCTTC,CASSSRDRGGEQFF
TRBJ2-1,-,-,TRBV7-9,TGTGCCAGCAGCCCGCGGAGGGGGTCCGTTAGCCATGAGCAGTTCTTC,CASSPRRGSVSHEQFF
TRBJ2-3,-,few,TRBV29-1,TGCAGCGTTGAACCCCCTGGGGTCGGTACGCAGTATTTT,CSVEPPGVGTQYF
TRBJ2-6,-,few,TRBV5-1,TGCGCCAGCAGCTTGGAGGGACACACCGGGGCCAACGTCCTGACTTTC,CASSLEGHTGANVLTF
TRBJ1-3,-,-,TRBV7-6,TGTGCCAGCGCACGCGTCCCGGGAAACACCATATATTTT,CASARVPGNTIYF
TRBJ2-1,-,-,TRBV9,TGTGCCAGCAGCCCTTTCTTGGGATCCGGAAATGAGCAGTTCTTC,CASSPFLGSGNEQFF
TRBJ2-3,-,-,TRBV19,TGTGCCAGTAGTATCAGGGGAACCCTGACCACAGATACGCAGTATTTT,CASSIRGTLTTDTQYF
TRBJ1-1,TRBD1,-,TRBV6-1,TGTGCCATCAAGCGACAGGGGAACACTGAAGCTTTCTTT,CAIKRQGNTEAFF
TRBJ2-1,-,few,TRBV5-1,TGCGCCAGCAGCTTGGGACAGGCGGCGGGCCACTACAATGAGCAGTTCTTC,CASSLGQAAGHYNEQFF
TRBJ2-1,-,-,TRBV4-1,TGCGCCAGCAGCCAAGTGGAGAACAATGAGCAGTTCTTC,CASSQVENNEQFF
TRBJ1-3,TRBD1,few,TRBV9,TGTGCCAGCAGCGTGACAGGGGGCTCTGGAAACACCATATATTTT,CASSVTGGSGNTIYF
TRBJ2-1,-,many,TRBV20-1,TGCAGTGCCCTGGCGGCCGGTGAGCAGTTCTTC,CSALAAGEQFF
TRBJ1-2,-,-,TRBV3-1,TGTGCCAGGGGTCTTCGACAGTGTGGCTACACCTTC,CARGLRQCGYTF
TRBJ1-2,-,-,TRBV9,TGTGCCAGCAGTGGGCGCTTCTATGGCTACACCTTC,CASSGRFYGYTF
TRBJ1-6,-,-,TRBV7-2,TGTGCCAGCAGCTTAGGTCCTATCCAAATCTCACCCCTCCACTTT,CASSLGPIQISPLHF
TRBJ1-5,TRBD1,few,TRBV5-6,TGTGCCAGCAGCTTTTGGGACAGGGGGCGCTTCCAGCCCCAGCATTTT,CASSFWDRGRFQPQHF
TRBJ1-1,-,many,TRBV5-1,TGCGCGACCGCCTCTATGTCAAGGAACACTGAAGCTTTCTTT,CATASMSRNTEAFF
TRBJ2-1,-,few,TRBV5-1,TGCGCCAGCAGCCCCGTTGGGGCGGGGCGGGGAACCTACAATGAGCAGTTCTTC,CASSPVGAGRGTYNEQFF
TRBJ2-3,-,few,TRBV20-1,TGCAGTGCTAGGGCGGGCAACGCACAGACAGATACGCAGTATTTT,CSARAGNAQTDTQYF
TRBJ2-1,TRBD2,-,TRBV29-1,TGCAGCGCTCCGGGACTATTAAATGAGCAGTTCTTC,CSAPGLLNEQFF
TRBJ1-5,TRBD1,few,TRBV6-1,TGTGCCAGCAGTGACGGACAGGGCAACTATCAGCCCCAGCATTTT,CASSDGQGNYQPQHF
TRBJ1-1,-,many,TRBV16,TGTGCCAGCAGCCAAACCTTGAACACTGAAGCTTTCTTT,CASSQTLNTEAFF
TRBJ2-2,-,many,TRBV20-1,TGCAGTGCCCCTGAACCGGGGAGGAACACCGGGGAGCTGTTTTTT,CSAPEPGRNTGELFF
TRBJ2-2,-,-,TRBV5-1,TGCGCCAGCAGCCTTAGGACGGACACCGGGGAGCTGTTTTTT,CASSLRTDTGELFF
TRBJ2-7,-,-,TRBV3-1,TGTGCCAGCAGCCTGGGACTGGGAACCTACGAGCAGTACTTC,CASSLGLGTYEQYF
TRBJ1-1,-,-,TRBV12-3/TRBV12-4,TGTGCCAGCACACGGGCGACGGCGACTGAAGCTTTCTTT,CASTRATATEAFF
TRBJ2-3,-,-,TRBV18,TGTGCCAGCTCGGGGTCCGAAACGGACTCAACAGATACGCAGTATTTT,CASSGSETDSTDTQYF
TRBJ2-1,TRBD1,-,TRBV14,TGTGCCAGCAGCCTTAGAGGGACAGTGTACAATGAGCAGTTCTTC,CASSLRGTVYNEQFF
TRBJ1-1,-,few,TRBV6-1,TGTGCCAGCAGCCCAAGACCGGCGGACACTGAAGCTTTCTTT,CASSPRPADTEAFF
TRBJ2-3,-,-,TRBV6-2/TRBV6-3,TGTGCCAGCAGTTACTCGCTAGGGACTTTTGGGACAGATACGCAGTATTTT,CASSYSLGTFGTDTQYF
TRBJ1-2,-,few,TRBV7-9,TGTGCCAGCAGCCCCGGTATGGGTGAGGTCGGCTACACCTTC,CASSPGMGEVGYTF
TRBJ2-1,TRBD2,few,TRBV19,TGTGCCAGTAGGCTAGCGGGGGACCCCTCGGGGGATGAGCAGTTCTTC,CASRLAGDPSGDEQFF
TRBJ2-5,-,-,TRBV9,TGTGCCAGCAGCGTAGGAGGGCGACATTCTCAAGAGACCCAGTACTTC,CASSVGGRHSQETQYF
TRBJ2-7,-,once,TRBV7-9,TGTGCCAGCAGCCTCCGGACCTCAGGGCAGTACTTC,CASSLRTSGQYF
TRBJ2-7,-,many,TRBV4-1,TGCGCCAGCAGCCAAGCGGGCAGGGATACTGTGCAGTACTTC,CASSQAGRDTVQYF
TRBJ2-4,TRBD2,few,TRBV27,TGTGCCAGCAGCCGGGCGGGGGTTGCCAAAAACATTCAGTACTTC,CASSRAGVAKNIQYF
TRBJ1-2,-,-,TRBV7-2,TGTGCCAGCAGCTTAGCGGTCGGAGATCAGTCCAGATCGAACGGCTACACCTTC,CASSLAVGDQSRSNGYTF
TRBJ2-3,TRBD1,-,TRBV4-3,TGCGCCAGCAGCCAAGCAGAGTCCGGGACAGGAATGGATTTT,CASSQAESGTGMDF
TRBJ2-2,-,-,TRBV20-1,TGCAGTGCTAGGGTCCCAGGGCGGTCCGGGGAGCTGTTTTTT,CSARVPGRSGELFF
TRBJ2-5,TRBD2,-,TRBV7-8,TGTGCCAGCAGCTTCCCCGGGACTAGCGGGGGGTCCGAGACCCAGTACTTC,CASSFPGTSGGSETQYF
TRBJ2-3,-,few,TRBV7-6,TGTGCCAGCAGCTTAGGAGCGCAGGATACGCAGTATTTT,CASSLGAQDTQYF
TRBJ1-3,-,-,TRBV7-3,TGTGCCAGCAGCCCGGACAGTAGGGGAAACACCATATATTTT,CASSPDSRGNTIYF
TRBJ1-2,-,-,TRBV7-2,TGTGCCAGCAGCTCCACCGGGGACTATGGCTACACCTTC,CASSSTGDYGYTF
TRBJ2-2,TRBD1,-,TRBV5-4,TGTGCCAGCAGCGATGCGACAGGGGCGAACACCGGGGAGCTGTTTTTT,CASSDATGANTGELFF